Listed below are T cell receptor beta chains from one sample, sequenced in a study of blood T cell repertoires in COVID-19. Using immunoSEQ multiplex PCR, the repertoire was profiled, and TCRdb retains in-frame clones only, with some absent. The data hold roughly 200,000 clones, with 86% observed a single time. The specimen sequenced was PBMCs or T cells enriched from blood (not recorded which). These receptors came from a woman in her twenties or thirties who had been exposed to COVID-19. CDR3s include the opening cysteine and the closing phenylalanine or tryptophan.

v_gene,len,j_gene,CDR3aa
TRBV11-2,14,TRBJ1-3,CASSLGRGLDTIYF
TRBV11-2,14,TRBJ1-5,CASSLAGPDQPQHF
TRBV5-6,12,TRBJ2-7,CASSPGWGVEYF
TRBV19,16,TRBJ1-5,CASSVAGHNSNQPQHF
TRBV9,16,TRBJ2-2,CASSVRGGRNTGELFF
TRBV15,20,TRBJ1-6,CATSRDSRDRVNSYNSPLHF
TRBV3-1/TRBV3-2,15,TRBJ2-6,CASSQDVSGANVLTF
TRBV30,14,TRBJ1-4,CAWSTSGLGEKLFF
TRBV6-5,11,TRBJ1-2,CASGQNYGYTF
TRBV7-8,15,TRBJ1-3,CASSLQVQSGNTIYF
TRBV7-9,15,TRBJ2-7,CASSWEGGITYEQYF
TRBV3-1/TRBV3-2,16,TRBJ1-2,CASSRPGQGANYGYTF
TRBV19,13,TRBJ1-2,CASSIVGNYGYTF
TRBV7-9,19,TRBJ2-6,CASSLEFDRQLTGANVLTF
TRBV1,20,TRBJ2-5,CTSSQDVYLPSGGTWETQYF
TRBV19,16,TRBJ1-4,CASSSGGDRTNEKLFF
TRBV27,16,TRBJ2-7,CASSPTFWGHQYEQYF
TRBV5-4,15,TRBJ1-2,CASSNSGQFNYGYTF
TRBV5-1,18,TRBJ2-2,CASSLDPGLGANTGELFF
TRBV24-1,14,TRBJ2-1,CATSDLSEANEQFF
TRBV12-3/TRBV12-4,13,TRBJ1-2,CASTPTANYGYTF
TRBV5-1,20,TRBJ1-5,CASSPGHEERFISSNQPQHF
TRBV7-9,18,TRBJ1-2,CASSPPLGGASPNYGYTF
TRBV7-9,13,TRBJ1-2,CASSAARTDGYTF
TRBV5-1,12,TRBJ1-2,CASRRTGYGYTF
TRBV15,17,TRBJ1-4,CATSRFRGYSTNEKLFF
TRBV5-1,17,TRBJ2-4,CASSFQTGLLAKNIQYF
TRBV25-1,15,TRBJ2-3,CASSESRGQTDTQYF
TRBV19,12,TRBJ2-1,CASSMIGDEQFF
TRBV7-2,15,TRBJ1-2,CASSLGPDTNYGYTF
TRBV2,15,TRBJ1-2,CASSGSQARGYGYTF
TRBV27,16,TRBJ2-3,CASSLRPGGWADTQYF
TRBV27,17,TRBJ2-7,CASSLSGLAGGYYEQYF
TRBV15,13,TRBJ2-1,CATSRGTGNEQFF
TRBV7-2,14,TRBJ1-1,CASSLERGYTEAFF
TRBV5-1,13,TRBJ1-2,CASSPGQDRSYTF
TRBV20-1,12,TRBJ2-1,CSASTQDRLQFF
TRBV5-1,16,TRBJ1-6,CASSLNPGGTGSPLHF
TRBV19,14,TRBJ1-2,CASSITGTGGIYTF
TRBV18,14,TRBJ2-3,CASSPPGQPDTQYF
TRBV15,17,TRBJ1-1,CATSRDLLVGYRGRPFF
TRBV18,13,TRBJ1-4,CASSPKTREKLFF
TRBV14,15,TRBJ2-7,CASSQGGTVWYEQYF
TRBV3-1/TRBV3-2,14,TRBJ2-7,CASSQEGLVYEQYF
TRBV30,12,TRBJ1-6,CAWKQGGSPLHF
TRBV19,13,TRBJ2-2,CASSRRDAGELFF
TRBV3-1/TRBV3-2,18,TRBJ2-3,CASSQDGLGGASTDTQYF
TRBV7-2,13,TRBJ1-2,CASSSRGWYGYTF
TRBV5-1,17,TRBJ2-2,CASSYLAGDTNTGELFF
TRBV19,17,TRBJ1-3,CASSILGSQGSGNTIYF
TRBV24-1,18,TRBJ2-3,CATSDTGTSGETTDTQYF
TRBV2,14,TRBJ1-1,CASSEGRMNTEAFF
TRBV2,12,TRBJ1-4,CASTVLNEKLFF
TRBV5-1,15,TRBJ1-3,CASSLTGNRGNTIYF
TRBV9,17,TRBJ2-2,CASSILYTGKNTGELFF